This T cell receptor (beta chain) was sequenced during a study of cytotoxic CD8 clonotypes in ibrutinib-treated CLL. In this sample, this clone turned up many times. The repertoire was sequenced with immunoSEQ multiplex PCR; TCRdb's copy has only in-frame clones and lacks some. The data contain approximately 140,000 clones, approximately 77% of them singletons. V gave up 4 bases and J gave up 7 bases; unmatched junction bases: 3. There are 14 residues in the CDR3. The germline gives CDR1 SEHNR, CDR2 FQNEAQ (reference sequence). The TCR originated in a human donor with chronic lymphocytic leukemia. This material consisted of PBMCs, taken after 12 months of ibrutinib treatment. The chain uses TRBV7-9 and TRBJ1-4; TRBD1 matches at 10 bases. CDR3 nucleotides: TGTGCCAGCAGCTCGGGACAGGGGTTTGAAAAACTGTTTTTT. Protein sequence: CASSSGQGFEKLFF.